These 17 T cell receptor beta chains share one sample of origin, sequenced in a study of blood T cell repertoires in COVID-19 (dated by TCRdb to 2020 to 2021). Library creation used the immunoSEQ multiplex PCR assay. Imported from immuneACCESS, the table was reduced by TCRdb to in-frame sequences with V and J called. These copies leave out some clones; in studies compared against another copy, an unresolved V gene accounts for under half, and the cause of the remainder is not known. The sample records approximately 300,000 clones, about nine tenths of which are singletons. Approximately 4.7% of the sample lies in the top ten. Input material: PBMCs or T cells enriched from blood (not recorded which). Receptors originate from a man between 60 and 70 years old who had recovered from COVID-19.

V usage is TRBV28 and J usage is TRBJ1-2; D unclear. Germline V gene data show CDR1 as MDHEN and CDR2 as SYDVKM. Trimming took off 6 bases at V and 2 bases at J, with 19 bases between the two ends. CDR3 length: 16 amino acids. The DNA for the CDR3 is TGTGCCAGCAGACAACTCTTTGGGGTAGCGAACTATGGCTACACCTTC. Its protein product is CASRQLFGVANYGYTF.

As concerns this clone: This same CDR3 is encoded by further DNA sequences in the sample. The rearrangement joins TRBV7-9 to TRBJ2-5, with D perhaps matching TRBD2 (5 bases). The CDR3 has 14 residues. Germline V gene lookup returns CDR1 SEHNR and CDR2 FQNEAQ (reference sequence). Trimming shortened V by 3 bases and J by 1 base, and 9 bases separated the two germline ends. The CDR3 coding sequence is TGTGCCAGCAGCTTTTCCGGGGTCCAAGAGACCCAGTACTTC. This codes for CASSFSGVQETQYF.

This clone was found once. The rearrangement links TRBV5-1 to TRBJ2-7; 11 bases are shared with TRBD2. Germline CDR1 is SGHRS and CDR2 is YFSETQ. The V gene end was trimmed by 7 bases and the J gene end by 1 base; junction bases not matched to a gene: 7. This CDR3 has 15 amino acids. The CDR3 loop is CASGGTSGLSYEQYF. CDR3 nucleotide sequence: TGCGCCAGCGGGGGGACTAGCGGTTTGTCCTACGAGCAGTACTTC.

The chain employs TRBV19 and TRBJ1-5; 8 positions agree with TRBD1. Germline V CDR1 and CDR2: LNHDA, SQIVND (reference sequence). Trimming at V came to 3 bases and at J to 3 bases, leaving 10 bases not matched to a gene. The CDR3 sequence is 17 residues long. CDR3 sequence (DNA): TGTGCCAGTAGTATGCAGGGGGCGACCCCCTCCAATCAGCCCCAGCATTTT. This encodes CASSMQGATPSNQPQHF.

V gene TRBV6-5 combines with J gene TRBJ2-7; tentative D call: TRBD1 (5 bases). Germline V gene lookup returns CDR1 MNHEY and CDR2 SVGAGI. Trimming shortened V by 0 bases and J by 0 bases, and 9 bases separated the two germline ends. The CDR3 is made up of 15 amino acids. The CDR3 loop reads CASSYSNRHSYEQYF. CDR3 bases: TGTGCCAGCAGTTACTCCAACAGGCACTCCTACGAGCAGTACTTC.

This chain joins TRBV15 and TRBJ1-5; a possible D gene is TRBD1 (5 bases). Germline values: CDR1 LNHNV, CDR2 YYDKDF (reference sequence). The CDR3 consists of 15 residues. Trimming left V 0 bases short and J 10 bases short, with 16 bases between. CDR3 region: CATSRDGAENRPQHF. The CDR3, as DNA: TGTGCCACCAGCAGAGATGGGGCAGAAAATCGACCCCAGCATTTT.

The rearrangement links TRBV21-1 to TRBJ2-2; the tabulated D call, TRBD2, remains unverified against the DNA. TRBV21-1 is a listed pseudogene. The CDR3 is 24 residues long. CDR3 region: CASSKDGAGSGTSGRAVETGELFF. CDR3 DNA sequence: TGTGCCAGCAGCAAAGATGGGGCAGGAAGCGGGACTAGCGGGAGGGCCGTAGAAACCGGGGAGCTGTTTTTT.

The chain joins TRBV3-1 (or the pseudogene TRBV3-2) to TRBJ1-4, with D unresolved. This CDR3 contains 14 residues. Germline V gene data show CDR1 as LGHDT and CDR2 as YNNKEL (reference sequence). V was clipped by 4 bases and J by 4 bases, with 10 bases between them. The CDR3 DNA reads TGTGCCAGCAGCCCCGGCACAGTTAATGAAAAACTGTTTTTT. It specifies CASSPGTVNEKLFF.

This clone has just one count. The V call is TRBV5-1, the J call TRBJ2-7; 10 nucleotides match TRBD1. Trimming cost V 6 bases and J 3 bases; bases outside gene matches: 21. From germline, CDR1 is SGHRS and CDR2 YFSETQ. The length of the CDR3 is 19 residues. CDR3: CASNHIDRGLTRVNYEQYF. DNA of the CDR3: TGCGCCAGCAACCATATTGACAGGGGGCTGACTAGGGTTAACTACGAGCAGTACTTC.

The chain is built from TRBV29-1 and TRBJ1-3; D remains ambiguous. CDR1 is SQVTM, CDR2 ANQGSEA, per germline. The CDR3 sequence is 12 residues long. Trimming shortened V by 4 bases and J by 0 bases, and 4 bases separated the two germline ends. The CDR3 loop is CSVGASGNTIYF. The CDR3 region has the DNA TGCAGCGTTGGAGCCTCTGGAAACACCATATATTTT. The entire variable domain, with the rest obtained from reference TRBV29-1 and TRBJ1-3, is as follows: SAVISQKPSRDICQRGTSLTIQCQVDSQVTMMFWYRQQPGQSLTLIATANQGSEATYESGFVIDKFPISRPNLTFSTLTVSNMSPEDSSIYLCSVGASGNTIYFGEGSWLTVV.

This chain uses TRBV7-3 with TRBJ2-5; tentative D call: TRBD2 (6 bases). CDR1 and CDR2 (germline): SGHTA, FQGTGA. V was cut by 0 bases and J by 2 bases, with 13 bases left in between. The CDR3 sequence is 16 residues long. CDR3 sequence: CASSLTGSLAQETQYF. The CDR3 DNA sequence: TGTGCCAGCAGCTTAACAGGGTCACTAGCTCAAGAGACCCAGTACTTC.

This chain uses TRBV11-1 with TRBJ1-3, with 7 bases aligning to TRBD1. The CDR3 is 15 residues long. The trim removed 5 bases at V and 4 bases at J, leaving 8 bases unmatched. Germline values: CDR1 SGHAT, CDR2 FQDESV (reference sequence). The CDR3 loop reads CASSQAGTAGNTIYF. CDR3 coding DNA: TGTGCCAGCAGCCAGGCCGGGACAGCCGGAAACACCATATATTTT.

The chain employs TRBV28 and TRBJ2-1, with TRBD2 identical over 11 bases. V trimming: 8 bases; J trimming: 3 bases; junction bases outside the gene matches: 3. Germline CDR1 and CDR2: MDHEN and SYDVKM. The CDR3 has 14 residues. CDR3 DNA sequence: TGTGCCAGCCAGGGACTAGCGGTCTACAATGAGCAGTTCTTC. It translates to CASQGLAVYNEQFF.

The chain uses TRBV9 and TRBJ2-7; 16 bases are a match to TRBD2. The CDR3 sequence is 17 residues long. The V segment lost 0 bases and the J segment 2 bases; nucleotides outside the gene matches: 2. CDR1 is SGDLS and CDR2 is YYNGEE in the germline V gene. CDR3 coding DNA: TGTGCCAGCAGCGTAGGGGGACTAGCGGGAGGGGCCTACGAGCAGTACTTC. The encoded protein is CASSVGGLAGGAYEQYF.

The gene calls are TRBV4-2 and TRBJ2-2, with TRBD2 matching 11 bases. Germline assignment: CDR1 LGHNA and CDR2 YNFKEQ. After removal of 5 bases from V and 8 bases from J, the junction contained 10 bases not matched to a gene. The CDR3 is made up of 16 amino acids. The CDR3, as DNA: TGTGCCAGCAGCTTCGTGGAGCTAGCGGGAGGTGGGGAGCTGTTTTTT. It codes for CASSFVELAGGGELFF.

V gene TRBV24-1 combines with J gene TRBJ2-1, with 8 nucleotides matching TRBD2. The CDR3 has 14 residues. Germline values: CDR1 KGHDR, CDR2 SFDVKD. V lost 5 bases and J lost 8; bases outside the gene matches: 7. The CDR3 DNA is TGTGCCACCAGTGGCCCGGGAGGGCGCGATGAGCAGTTCTTC. Translating it yields CATSGPGGRDEQFF.

The CDR3, as DNA: TGCGCCAGCAGCCTAGACAGGATCCGTGGGGATTCACCCCTCCACTTT. Translation gives CASSLDRIRGDSPLHF. This chain joins TRBV5-1 and TRBJ1-6; a weak D match, TRBD1 (6 bases). The CDR3 runs 16 residues. CDR1 is SGHRS, CDR2 YFSETQ, per germline. V shed 4 bases and J shed 8 bases, with 19 bases lying between them.